The 13 T cell receptor beta chains given below trace back to one sample, sequenced in a study of memory CD4+ T cells and cytomegalovirus serostatus. The protocol was immunoSEQ multiplex PCR, while the TCRdb copy is restricted to in-frame clones and leaves out a portion. The table lists roughly 50,000 clones, roughly 85% of them singletons. The sort gate was single viable CD3+CD4+CD8-CD45RO+ cells for memory CD4+ T cells. Sequencing used memory CD4+ T cells from blood. All receptors come from an adult in good health and CMV-seronegative. Some clones in this sample may be carry-over from other donors' samples.

The chain has TRBV18 and TRBJ1-2; D perhaps matches TRBD1 (5 bases). V lost 3 bases and J 4 bases, leaving 9 bases between the germline ends. This CDR3 comprises 13 residues. Germline values: CDR1 KGHSH, CDR2 LQKENI. For the CDR3, the DNA is TGTGCCAGCTCACCCCAGGGTCTCTATGGCTACACCTTC. Protein sequence: CASSPQGLYGYTF.

This sequence joins TRBV19 and TRBJ1-5; D is undetermined. The germline V and J ends were trimmed by 3 bases and 4 bases, with 16 bases remaining between them. From germline, CDR1 is LNHDA and CDR2 SQIVND (reference sequence). CDR3 size: 16 residues. The CDR3 protein is CASSMPAGRVNQPQHF. The CDR3 bases are TGTGCCAGTAGTATGCCCGCTGGCCGTGTTAATCAGCCCCAGCATTTT.

This clone was seen a single time. This chain connects TRBV30 to TRBJ2-5; a weak D match, TRBD2 (7 bases). Between the trimmed V and J ends, which lost 5 bases and 5 bases, there was a span of 21 bases. The CDR3 totals 15 residues. Germline V gives CDR1 GTSNPN, CDR2 SVGIG (reference sequence). CDR3 region: CAWAERRGGRETQYF. The CDR3 nucleotides are TGTGCCTGGGCCGAGAGAAGGGGGGGACGGGAGACCCAGTACTTC.

The chain is built from TRBV2 and TRBJ2-5; D perhaps matches TRBD1 (6 bases). The V and J ends lost 4 bases and 2 bases respectively, with 8 bases between them. Germline V CDR1 and CDR2: SNHLY, FYNNEI. The CDR3 extends over 13 amino acids. The DNA for the CDR3 is TGTGCCAGCAGTGGGACAGCTCAAGAGACCCAGTACTTC. Its translation is CASSGTAQETQYF.

The V and J genes are TRBV30 and TRBJ2-2, with 7 bases matching TRBD2. Germline V gene data show CDR1 as GTSNPN and CDR2 as SVGIG (reference sequence). Trimming cost V 8 bases and J 7 bases; bases outside gene matches: 7. The length of the CDR3 is 12 residues. CDR3 DNA: TGTGCCGGGGGAGGGCGGGGCGGGGAGCTGTTTTTT. Its protein is CAGGGRGGELFF.

The gene calls are TRBV28 and TRBJ2-1; D call uncertain. Germline CDR1 is MDHEN and CDR2 is SYDVKM. This CDR3 comprises 13 residues. V gave up 8 bases and J gave up 3 bases, with 11 bases separating them. CDR3: CASLGRLYNEQFF. The CDR3 region has the DNA TGTGCCAGCTTGGGTCGACTCTACAATGAGCAGTTCTTC. The full variable domain, its missing parts supplied by reference TRBV28 and TRBJ2-1, is DVKVTQSSRYLVKRTGEKVFLECVQDMDHENMFWYRQDPGLGLRLIYFSYDVKMKEKGDIPEGYSVSREKKERFSLILESASTNQTSMYLCASLGRLYNEQFFGPGTRLTVL.

The J gene is TRBJ1-1, the V gene TRBV19; no clear D. The ends were cut back, 3 bases at V and 6 bases at J, with 17 bases in the middle. Per the germline V gene, CDR1 is LNHDA and CDR2 is SQIVND (reference sequence). The CDR3 spans 15 residues. The CDR3 is CASSIDPQRFAEAFF. CDR3 sequence (DNA): TGTGCCAGTAGTATTGACCCCCAGAGGTTCGCTGAAGCTTTCTTT.

V and J are TRBV15 and TRBJ1-2; D unresolved. V lost 5 bases and J 5 bases, leaving 12 bases between the germline ends. The length of the CDR3 is 13 residues. Looked up from germline, CDR1 is LNHNV and CDR2 is YYDKDF (reference sequence). CDR3 in DNA: TGTGCCACCAGCCGGTCGTCCGGGTATGGCTACACCTTC. Its translation is CATSRSSGYGYTF.

This chain links TRBV5-1 with TRBJ2-5, with D unresolved. V was pared by 0 bases and J by 5 bases, with 8 bases between. CDR1 and CDR2 from the germline V gene are SGHRS and YFSETQ. This CDR3 contains 13 residues. This CDR3 reads CASSLVVSETQYF. CDR3 DNA sequence: TGCGCCAGCAGCTTGGTCGTCAGTGAGACCCAGTACTTC.

This clone was counted only a few times. V and J are TRBV9 and TRBJ2-1; 14 positions match TRBD2. V dropped 4 bases and J dropped 7; count of bases not matched to a gene: 7. The CDR3 length is 16 residues. Germline V gene data show CDR1 as SGDLS and CDR2 as YYNGEE. The CDR3 coding sequence is TGTGCCAGCAGCCCTGGACTAGCGGGAGGATGGAATGAGCAGTTCTTC. It codes for CASSPGLAGGWNEQFF.

The chain's CDR3 is CASSRQGIGTGEKLFF. CDR3 in DNA: TGTGCCAGCAGCCGACAGGGAATTGGGACTGGCGAAAAACTGTTTTTT. The V gene is TRBV7-2, the J gene TRBJ1-4; 7 bases match TRBD1. CDR1 and CDR2 from the germline V gene are SGHTA and FQGNSA. V was pared by 5 bases and J by 8 bases, with 14 bases of the junction left unmatched. The CDR3 length is 16 residues.

The V gene is TRBV2, the J gene TRBJ1-1, with D uncertain. The CDR3 runs 14 residues. With 7 bases removed from V and 5 bases from J, the gap between germline ends came to 17 bases. Germline-derived CDR1 and CDR2 are SNHLY and FYNNEI. CDR3 sequence reads: CASIDAAVGTEAFF. The CDR3 DNA sequence: TGTGCCAGCATCGACGCGGCAGTAGGAACTGAAGCTTTCTTT.

The chain uses TRBV6-5 and TRBJ2-3; no definite D call. CDR1 MNHEY and CDR2 SVGAGI come from the germline V gene. The CDR3 has 16 amino acids. V shed 2 bases and J shed 2 bases, with 14 bases lying between them. CDR3 sequence (DNA): TGTGCCAGCAGTTACGGGTACAGTGAAAACACAGATACGCAGTATTTT. Protein product: CASSYGYSENTDTQYF.